Listed below are T cell receptor beta chains from one sample, sequenced in a study of cytotoxic CD8 clonotypes in ibrutinib-treated CLL. The repertoire was sequenced with immunoSEQ multiplex PCR; TCRdb's copy has only in-frame clones and lacks some. The table shows about 310,000 clones, with about 77% occurring only once. This specimen consisted of PBMCs, obtained before ibrutinib treatment. The receptors were gathered from a human donor with chronic lymphocytic leukemia. Both conserved end residues are part of each CDR3. The D gene is left open where the match is weak. Clone size is not always given. Where it is, it says once, few, many or a class for expanded clones.

>NA|TRBJ1-1|NA|TRBV5-6
TGTGCCAGCAGCTTGGCGGGGGGACGTTACACTGAAGCTTTCTTT
CASSLAGGRYTEAFF
>TRBD2|TRBJ2-3|NA|TRBV5-4
TGTGCCAGCAGCGCCCGTGGGACTAGCGGGACCTGGGCCGATACGCAGTATTTT
CASSARGTSGTWADTQYF
>TRBD1|TRBJ2-3|NA|TRBV30
TGTGCCTGGAGTGAAGGGACAGTAAGCACAGATACGCAGTATTTT
CAWSEGTVSTDTQYF
>NA|TRBJ2-3|NA|TRBV30
TGTGCCTGGCACAAGCTGGGGGGAGGCACAGATACGCAGTATTTT
CAWHKLGGGTDTQYF
>TRBD2|TRBJ2-6|NA|TRBV30
TGTGCCTGGAGTGTACTGGCTAGCGGGAGGAGCTCTGGGGCCAACGTCCTGACTTTC
CAWSVLASGRSSGANVLTF
>TRBD2|TRBJ2-5|NA|TRBV29-1
TGCAGCGCTGTAACTAGCGGGGGAGAGACCCAGTACTTC
CSAVTSGGETQYF
>NA|TRBJ2-1|few|TRBV4-2
TGTGCCAGCAGCCTCCCGGGTACCTTGGCGTACAATGAGCAGTTCTTC
CASSLPGTLAYNEQFF
>TRBD1|TRBJ1-1|NA|TRBV30
TGTGCCTGGAGGAAGGGACAGGGGGCAGGGGAGGACACTGAAGCTTTCTTT
CAWRKGQGAGEDTEAFF
>NA|TRBJ1-2|once|TRBV7-6
TGTGCCAGCAGCCCCGGACAGAACTATGGCTACACCTTC
CASSPGQNYGYTF
>TRBD1|TRBJ2-7|NA|TRBV7-7
TGTGCCAGCAGCTTGGGACAGGGGACTTACGAGCAGTACTTC
CASSLGQGTYEQYF
>NA|TRBJ2-1|NA|TRBV6-1
TGTGCCAGCAGTGAATATGGGCTAAAGCAGTTCTTC
CASSEYGLKQFF
>TRBD2|TRBJ2-1|NA|TRBV15
TGTGCCACCAGCAGAGATAGCGGGAGCTACAATGAGCAGTTCTTC
CATSRDSGSYNEQFF
>NA|TRBJ2-1|NA|TRBV4-2
TGTGCCAGCAGCCAAGGGATCCCCACCGCTAAGTTCTTC
CASSQGIPTAKFF
>NA|TRBJ1-3|NA|TRBV30
TGTGCCTGGAGTGTCGGCCCAAAGGGAAACACCATATATTTT
CAWSVGPKGNTIYF
>NA|TRBJ2-1|once|TRBV20-1
TGCAGTGCTAGAGATAGCTGGGAGCAGTTCTTC
CSARDSWEQFF
>TRBD1|TRBJ2-7|NA|TRBV9
TGTGCCAGCAGCGGTGGACAGGGGGCTAGAGAGCAGTACTTC
CASSGGQGAREQYF
>NA|TRBJ1-1|NA|TRBV12-5
TGTGCTAGTGGTTTGCCACCGGCTGAAGCTTTCTTT
CASGLPPAEAFF
>NA|TRBJ2-7|NA|TRBV5-5
TGTGCCAGCAGCTTGGGGGGACTTTCCTACGAGCAGTACTTC
CASSLGGLSYEQYF
>TRBD2|TRBJ2-1|NA|TRBV7-2
TGTGCCAGCAGCTTAGTAGGGACTAGCGCCCATGAGCAGTTCTTC
CASSLVGTSAHEQFF
>NA|TRBJ2-3|NA|TRBV6-6
TGTGCCAGCAGTTACGGGACGCGGAGAGACACAGATACGCAGTATTTT
CASSYGTRRDTDTQYF
>NA|TRBJ1-2|NA|TRBV6-5
TGTGCCAGCAGTTACTCGACGGGTCCCTATGGCTACACCTTC
CASSYSTGPYGYTF
>NA|TRBJ1-5|NA|TRBV7-2
TGTGCCAGCAGCTTAGCCATACAGCCCCAGCATTTT
CASSLAIQPQHF
>TRBD2|TRBJ2-1|NA|TRBV5-1
TGCGCCAGCAGTTTTGGCCTAGCGGGATACTACAATGAGCAGTTCTTC
CASSFGLAGYYNEQFF
>TRBD2|TRBJ2-3|NA|TRBV6-5
TGTGCCAGCGTCCTAGCGGGAGTTATGTATTTT
CASVLAGVMYF
>NA|TRBJ1-4|NA|TRBV5-4
TGTGCCAGCAGCAGAGGAGGCCCGCTTAATGAAAAACTGTTTTTT
CASSRGGPLNEKLFF
>NA|TRBJ2-1|NA|TRBV6-5
TGTGCCAGCAGTCCCATAGTAGGGTCCTACAATGAGCAGTTCTTC
CASSPIVGSYNEQFF
>NA|TRBJ1-1|NA|TRBV4-1
TGCGCCAGCAGCCCCCTTAATCGGGGACCCTTGAACACTGAAGCTTTCTTT
CASSPLNRGPLNTEAFF
>TRBD1|TRBJ1-5|NA|TRBV15
TGTGCCACCAGCAGGGACACAGGGGGAATGAACAATCAGCCCCAGCATTTT
CATSRDTGGMNNQPQHF
>TRBD2|TRBJ2-5|NA|TRBV18
TGTGCCAGCTCACCCTCGACTAGCGGGAGGGCCGAGACCCAGTACTTC
CASSPSTSGRAETQYF
>TRBD2|TRBJ2-7|NA|TRBV5-1
TGCGCCAGCAGCCCCGGGTCTAGCGGGACCACCTACGAGCAGTACTTC
CASSPGSSGTTYEQYF
>TRBD2|TRBJ2-7|NA|TRBV11-2
TGTGCCAGCAGCTTAGTGGGGGAGGGTTTGACCGACGAGCAGTACTTC
CASSLVGEGLTDEQYF
>NA|TRBJ2-1|NA|TRBV28
TGTGCCAGCAGCCGAGATCCTACTGTCACCTACAATGAGCAGTTCTTC
CASSRDPTVTYNEQFF
>TRBD1|TRBJ1-4|NA|TRBV2
TGTGCCAGCAGCGTCCAGGGGGCGCGGGGTGAAAAACTGTTTTTT
CASSVQGARGEKLFF
>NA|TRBJ2-1|NA|TRBV15
TGTGCCACCAGCAGAGATTGGGACCGGGACTTAAACTACAATGAGCAGTTCTTC
CATSRDWDRDLNYNEQFF
>TRBD1|TRBJ1-1|once|TRBV10-3
TGTGCCACGGGGACAGGGCGGGTGAACACTGAAGCTTTCTTT
CATGTGRVNTEAFF
>NA|TRBJ2-1|once|TRBV11-3
TGTGCCAGCAGCCTCAACCCTAGTCTCAGCTCCTACAATGAGCAGTTCTTC
CASSLNPSLSSYNEQFF
>NA|TRBJ2-4|few|TRBV27
TGTGCCAGCAGGGAACGGCTCAGCGACATTCAGTACTTC
CASRERLSDIQYF
>NA|TRBJ1-4|NA|TRBV28
TGTGCCAGCAGCACCCTCGACCCGGGTTTAAAGGAAAAACTGTTTTTT
CASSTLDPGLKEKLFF
>NA|TRBJ2-7|NA|TRBV2
TGTGCCAGCAGTGAAGCTGGCGGGACCTACGAGCAGTACTTC
CASSEAGGTYEQYF
>NA|TRBJ2-7|NA|TRBV7-9
TGTGCCAGCAGCTCGGGGGCAGGGAAAGATTCCTACGAGCAGTACTTC
CASSSGAGKDSYEQYF
>NA|TRBJ2-2|NA|TRBV6-6
TGTGCCACTGCGAACCTTAGGGACACCGGGGAGCTGTTTTTT
CATANLRDTGELFF